Presented here are 20 T cell receptor beta chains from one specimen sequenced in a study of CD8 T cells in ankylosing spondylitis. General study findings and limits: Characteristic of ankylosing spondylitis blood, it appeared, was a TCR beta motif comprising about eight highly homologous variants.

These receptors have no known antigen. MiXCR, applied by TCRdb to the 5' RACE reads, yields one record per CDR3 protein. The sample holds over 700,000 distinct CDR3 sequences, under 20% seen once. Sequencing used blood, either unsorted or a sorted T cell fraction (not recorded which). All receptors derive from a male donor with ankylosing spondylitis.

The chain links TRBV21-1 to TRBJ1-2; the table's D gene call, TRBD1, was not cross checked with the DNA. TRBV21-1 is an annotated pseudogene. The CDR3 has 14 residues. The chain's CDR3 is CASSIEGQHYGYTF. The DNA of the CDR3 is TGTGCCAGCAGCATTGAGGGACAGCACTATGGCTACACCTTC.

This rearrangement joins TRBV6-2 or TRBV6-3 to TRBJ2-1, with 10 nucleotides matching TRBD1. Germline CDR1 and CDR2: MNHEY and SVGEGT. CDR3 length equals 15 residues. Trimming took 6 bases from V and 5 from J; bases not matched to a gene: 7. CDR3 coding DNA: TGTGCCAGCAGCCCCGGGACAGGGGACAACAATGAGCAGTTCTTC. Amino acids: CASSPGTGDNNEQFF.

CDR3 nucleotides: TGTGCCAGCAGTGATGGACTAGCGGGGGTTTACACCGGGGAGCTGTTTTTT. Translated: CASSDGLAGVYTGELFF. The chain carries TRBV6-2 or TRBV6-3 and TRBJ2-2; 13 bases line up with TRBD2. CDR1 is MNHEY and CDR2 is SVGEGT in the germline V gene. With V trimmed by 5 bases and J by 3 bases, 6 bases remained unmatched. The CDR3 is made up of 17 amino acids.

This clonotype was seen more than once but under ten times. The chain recombines TRBV20-1 with TRBJ1-1; 7 bases fit TRBD1. The CDR3 contains 12 residues. With V trimmed by 5 bases and J by 7 bases, 7 bases remained unmatched. Germline-derived CDR1 and CDR2 are DFQATT and SNEGSKA (reference sequence). CDR3 loop: CSALQGTIEAFF. The CDR3, as DNA: TGCAGTGCTTTACAGGGGACAATTGAAGCTTTCTTT.

In this sample, this clonotype turned up a few times. The chain uses TRBV29-1 and TRBJ1-1; D may be TRBD1 (5 bases). Trimming removed 7 bases at V and 5 bases at J, with 8 bases between. Germline CDR1 reads SQVTM; CDR2 reads ANQGSEA. The CDR3 sequence is 10 residues long. CDR3 bases: TGCAGCGGTGGGACTACTGAAGCTTTCTTT. Translation: CSGGTTEAFF. Variable domain in full (rest from reference TRBV29-1 and TRBJ1-1): SAVISQKPSRDICQRGTSLTIQCQVDSQVTMMFWYRQQPGQSLTLIATANQGSEATYESGFVIDKFPISRPNLTFSTLTVSNMSPEDSSIYLCSGGTTEAFFGQGTRLTVV.

This chain's CDR3 is CASSQYLAGALYEQYF. For the CDR3, the DNA is TGTGCCAGCAGCCAATACCTAGCGGGAGCGCTCTACGAGCAGTACTTC. The gene calls are TRBV3-1 and TRBJ2-7, with TRBD2 matching over 10 bases. Trimming cost V 2 bases and J 3 bases; bases outside gene matches: 7. In germline, CDR1 is LGHDT, CDR2 YNNKEL (reference sequence). CDR3 size: 16 residues.

The chain uses TRBV7-9 and TRBJ1-2; no reliable D call. The V gene's germline CDR1 is SEHNR and CDR2 FQNEAQ (reference sequence). This CDR3 has 14 amino acids. Trimming left V 5 bases short and J 7 bases short, with 17 bases between. The CDR3 sequence is CASSPRDPIGGYTF. In DNA form, the CDR3 reads TGTGCCAGCAGCCCAAGAGACCCAATCGGTGGCTACACCTTC. Based on the CDR3 plus reference TRBV7-9 and TRBJ1-2, the full variable domain is DTGVSQNPRHKITKRGQNVTFRCDPISEHNRLYWYRQTLGQGPEFLTYFQNEAQLEKSRLLSDRFSAERPKGSFSTLEIQRTEQGDSAMYLCASSPRDPIGGYTFGSGTRLTVV.

The chain recombines TRBV24-1 with TRBJ2-3, with 7 bases lining up with TRBD2. CDR3 length equals 15 residues. Germline V CDR1 and CDR2: KGHDR, SFDVKD. Trimming removed 5 bases from V and 2 bases from J; junction bases left unmatched: 6. The CDR3 region is CATSGLAANTDTQYF. The CDR3 coding sequence is TGTGCCACCAGTGGTCTAGCGGCGAACACAGATACGCAGTATTTT.

This clonotype was detected ten times or more. This chain links TRBV20-1 with TRBJ1-1; TRBD1 is a possible D gene (6 bases). The germline V and J ends were trimmed by 7 bases and 1 base, with 7 bases remaining between them. CDR3 length: 11 amino acids. Germline loops: CDR1 DFQATT, CDR2 SNEGSKA (reference sequence). This chain's CDR3 is CSVTGNTEAFF. In nucleotides, the CDR3 is TGCAGTGTGACAGGGAACACTGAAGCTTTCTTT.

This chain connects TRBV29-1 to TRBJ1-1, with 7 bases aligning to TRBD1. Germline values: CDR1 SQVTM, CDR2 ANQGSEA. V was clipped by 8 bases and J by 3 bases; unmatched bases: 15. This CDR3 is built from 15 residues. CDR3 protein: CSCIGTDKGDTEAFF. In nucleotides, the CDR3 is TGCAGCTGTATCGGGACAGACAAGGGAGACACTGAAGCTTTCTTT.

This clonotype came up many times. No conserved phenylalanine or tryptophan is present at the end of the CDR3, so a read error is the likely explanation. No DNA is shown, since the ends of the CDR3 on it are uncertain; the CDR3 is the one TCRdb lists. The chain combines TRBV12-3 or TRBV12-4 with TRBJ2-1. Inclusive of both ends, the CDR3 amounts to 12 amino acids. Here the CDR3 reads CASSFTVTEVTL.

The chain employs TRBV7-9 and TRBJ2-7; tentatively, D is TRBD2 (6 bases). Germline V gene data show CDR1 as SEHNR and CDR2 as FQNEAQ (reference sequence). The CDR3 runs to 15 residues. Trimming left V 1 base short and J 0 bases short, with 10 bases between. CDR3 region: CASSLGTGDSYEQYF. As DNA, the CDR3 is TGTGCCAGCAGCTTAGGCACGGGAGACTCCTACGAGCAGTACTTC.

This chain joins TRBV11-2 and TRBJ1-6; D not resolved. This CDR3 is 13 amino acids long. Trimming removed 5 bases at V and 7 bases at J, with 9 bases between. Germline assignment: CDR1 SGHAT and CDR2 FQNNGV. CDR3 residues: CASSPIPNSPLHF. The CDR3 bases are TGTGCCAGCAGCCCTATCCCCAATTCACCCCTCCACTTT.

This chain joins TRBV5-1 and TRBJ2-7; D unclear. Trimming cost V 2 bases and J 5 bases, with 5 bases left between them. The CDR3 loop spans 11 amino acids. Germline V CDR1 and CDR2: SGHRS, YFSETQ. This chain's CDR3 is CASSFNNEQYF. The CDR3 DNA reads as TGCGCCAGCAGCTTCAACAACGAGCAGTACTTC.

The chain carries TRBV5-1 and TRBJ2-3, with D possibly TRBD2 on 6 matching bases. The germline V gene has CDR1 SGHRS and CDR2 YFSETQ. This CDR3 is 14 amino acids long. V was shortened by 4 bases and J by 5 bases, with 14 bases between the two germline ends. The CDR3 region has the DNA TGCGCCAGCAGCAAAAGGACTACCCGAGATACGCAGTATTTT. It is translated as CASSKRTTRDTQYF.

This clonotype was found a few times. The chain employs TRBV20-1 and TRBJ1-2; TRBD1 is a possible D gene (5 bases). Germline assignment: CDR1 DFQATT and CDR2 SNEGSKA (reference sequence). V was pared by 0 bases and J by 8 bases, with 13 bases between. CDR3 size: 13 residues. CDR3 region: CSARDRAGLGYTF. The CDR3, as DNA: TGCAGTGCTAGAGATCGGGCAGGGCTAGGCTACACCTTC.

The V gene is TRBV28, the J gene TRBJ1-2; no definite D call. The CDR3 loop spans 16 amino acids. V dropped 3 bases and J dropped 6 bases, with 20 bases sitting between them. Germline values: CDR1 MDHEN, CDR2 SYDVKM. This CDR3 reads CASSFPPEAQDDGYTF. CDR3 sequence (DNA): TGTGCCAGCAGTTTCCCCCCCGAGGCCCAGGACGATGGCTACACCTTC.

This clonotype was detected a few times. This sequence joins TRBV27 and TRBJ2-1, with a possible D match to TRBD1 (6 bases). Germline V lookup: CDR1 MNHEY, CDR2 SMNVEV (reference sequence). V was pared by 4 bases and J by 4 bases, with 17 bases between. The CDR3 extends over 16 amino acids. Here the CDR3 DNA reads TGTGCCAGCAGTTCCTACCAGGGGCCCAAATACAATGAGCAGTTCTTC. Its translation: CASSSYQGPKYNEQFF.

The rearrangement joins TRBV9 to TRBJ2-7, with TRBD2 matching 15 bases. J was trimmed by 6 bases and V by 4 bases; bases with no gene match: 2. Germline V gene sequence: CDR1 SGDLS, CDR2 YYNGEE. This CDR3 region has 14 residues. The CDR3 loop reads CASSSGLAGGEQYF. The CDR3 coding sequence is TGTGCCAGCAGCTCGGGACTAGCGGGAGGCGAGCAGTACTTC.

V is TRBV10-2 and J is TRBJ2-3, with a tentative D call TRBD1 (6 bases). Looked up from germline, CDR1 is WSHSY and CDR2 is SAAADI. Between the trimmed V and J ends, which lost 6 bases and 2 bases, there was a span of 12 bases. CDR3 length: 14 amino acids. The CDR3 region has the DNA TGCGCCAGCAGCCTATGGGACACCACAGATACGCAGTATTTT. This codes for CASSLWDTTDTQYF.